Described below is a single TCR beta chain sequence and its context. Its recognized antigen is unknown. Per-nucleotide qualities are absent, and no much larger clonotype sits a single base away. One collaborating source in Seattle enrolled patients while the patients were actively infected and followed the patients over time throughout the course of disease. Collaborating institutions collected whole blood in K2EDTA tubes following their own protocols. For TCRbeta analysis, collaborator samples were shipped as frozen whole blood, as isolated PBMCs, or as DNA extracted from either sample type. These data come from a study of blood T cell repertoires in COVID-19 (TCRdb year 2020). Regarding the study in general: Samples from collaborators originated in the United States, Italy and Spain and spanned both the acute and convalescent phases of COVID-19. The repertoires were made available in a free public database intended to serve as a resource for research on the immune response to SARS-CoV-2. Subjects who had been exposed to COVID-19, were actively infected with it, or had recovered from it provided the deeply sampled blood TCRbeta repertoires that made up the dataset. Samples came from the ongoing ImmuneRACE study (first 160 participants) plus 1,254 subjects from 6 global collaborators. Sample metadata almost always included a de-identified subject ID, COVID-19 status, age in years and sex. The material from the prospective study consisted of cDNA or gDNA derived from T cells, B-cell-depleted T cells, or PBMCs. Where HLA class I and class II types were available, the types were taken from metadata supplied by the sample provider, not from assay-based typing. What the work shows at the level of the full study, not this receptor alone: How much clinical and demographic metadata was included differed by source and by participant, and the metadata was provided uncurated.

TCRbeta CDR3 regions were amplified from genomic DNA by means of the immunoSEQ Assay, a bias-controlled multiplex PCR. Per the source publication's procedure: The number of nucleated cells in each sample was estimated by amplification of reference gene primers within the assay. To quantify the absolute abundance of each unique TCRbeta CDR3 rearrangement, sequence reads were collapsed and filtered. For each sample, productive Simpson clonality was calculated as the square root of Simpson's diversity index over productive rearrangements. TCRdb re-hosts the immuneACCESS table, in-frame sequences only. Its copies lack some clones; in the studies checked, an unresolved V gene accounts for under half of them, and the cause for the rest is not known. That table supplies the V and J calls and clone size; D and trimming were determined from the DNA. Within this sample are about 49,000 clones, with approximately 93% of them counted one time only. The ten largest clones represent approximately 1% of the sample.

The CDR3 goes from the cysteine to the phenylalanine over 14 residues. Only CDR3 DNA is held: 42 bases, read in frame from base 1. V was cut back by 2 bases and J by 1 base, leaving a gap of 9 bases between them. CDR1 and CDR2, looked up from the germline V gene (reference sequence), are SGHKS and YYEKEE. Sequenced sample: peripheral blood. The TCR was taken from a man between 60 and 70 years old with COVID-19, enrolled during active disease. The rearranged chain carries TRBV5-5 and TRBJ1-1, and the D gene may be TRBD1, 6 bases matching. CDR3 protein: CASSLQTGNTEAFF. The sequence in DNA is TGTGCCAGCAGCTTACAGACAGGGAACACTGAAGCTTTCTTT.